One TCR beta chain is described in this entry. The data derive from a study of cytomegalovirus exposure and HLA in healthy donors. Profiled with immunoSEQ multiplex PCR; TCRdb holds only in-frame clones, not every one. The data show 150,000 to 200,000 clones, 70% to 90% seen once. This receptor was identified in a woman in her 30s in good health and CMV-seronegative. The sequenced material came from PBMCs.

The CDR3 here is CASSWGYEQYF. In nucleotides, the CDR3 is TGCGCCAGCAGCTGGGGGTACGAGCAGTACTTC. This sequence joins TRBV5-1 and TRBJ2-7; D assignment may be TRBD1 or TRBD2 (5 bases each). Germline CDR1 is SGHRS and CDR2 is YFSETQ. The CDR3 is 11 residues long. With 3 bases removed from V and 4 bases from J, the gap between germline ends came to 5 bases.